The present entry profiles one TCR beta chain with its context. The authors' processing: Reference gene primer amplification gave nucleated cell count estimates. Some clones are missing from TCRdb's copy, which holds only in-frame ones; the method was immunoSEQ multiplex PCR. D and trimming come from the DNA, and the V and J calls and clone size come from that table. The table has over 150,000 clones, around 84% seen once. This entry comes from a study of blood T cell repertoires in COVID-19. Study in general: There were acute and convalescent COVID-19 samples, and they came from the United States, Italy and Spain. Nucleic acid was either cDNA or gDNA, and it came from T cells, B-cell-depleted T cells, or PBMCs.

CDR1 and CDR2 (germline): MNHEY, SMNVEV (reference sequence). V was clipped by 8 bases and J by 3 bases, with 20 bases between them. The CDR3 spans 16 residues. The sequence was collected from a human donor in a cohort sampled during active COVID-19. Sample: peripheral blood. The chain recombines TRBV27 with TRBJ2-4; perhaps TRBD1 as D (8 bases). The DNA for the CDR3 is TGTGCCAGCTCAAGTCCCTACAGGGGGGGCAAAAACATTCAGTACTTC. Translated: CASSSPYRGGKNIQYF.